The sequence of this T cell receptor beta chain was determined in a study of identical twins. J lost 4 bases, V lost 6 bases, and 6 bases had no gene match. This CDR3 is 15 amino acids long. Broader study findings: Conclusions were drawn cross-sectionally by statistical analysis, without following the same donors. Clonotypes of the beta chain that were abundant in cord blood carried fewer insertions (memory repertoires showed none). Beta out-of-frame twin sharing showed a weaker excess.

In regard to this clonotype: Antigen unknown.

TCRdb itself ran the 5' RACE reads through MiXCR, one entry per CDR3 protein. The sample carries 420,000 or so distinct CDR3 sequences, less than 20% recorded once. All donors were healthy, and all were Caucasian. The clonotype comes from a man between 50 and 59 years old in good health. V is TRBV12-3 or TRBV12-4 and J is TRBJ2-5; 12 bases map to TRBD2. Sequencing input: naive T cells sorted from blood. The DNA for the CDR3 is TGTGCCAGCAGGACTAGCGGGGGCTTGGCAGAGACCCAGTACTTC. Encoded protein: CASRTSGGLAETQYF.